This passage covers 27 T cell receptor beta chains from one sample sequenced in a study of OX40 agonist ivuxolimab in advanced cancers. Some clones are missing from TCRdb's copy, which holds only in-frame ones; the method was immunoSEQ multiplex PCR. The sample consists of around 12,000 clones, around 83% of them appearing once. This sample comprised CD4+ or CD8+ T cells sorted from blood, obtained in a trial of the OX40 agonist ivuxolimab. These receptors were collected from an adult with an advanced solid tumor such as melanoma, head and neck, liver or kidney cancer.

This sequence joins TRBV5-1 and TRBJ2-1; 10 bases are a match to TRBD1. Per germline, CDR1 SGHRS and CDR2 YFSETQ. With V trimmed by 7 bases and J by 4 bases, 11 bases remained unmatched. This CDR3 has 16 amino acids. In DNA form, the CDR3 reads TGCGCCAGCCGACCCGGGGACAGGGGCAATTACAATGAGCAGTTCTTC. Protein product: CASRPGDRGNYNEQFF.

The chain carries TRBV19 and TRBJ1-1; D remains ambiguous. Germline loops: CDR1 LNHDA, CDR2 SQIVND (reference sequence). Between the trimmed V and J ends, which lost 6 bases and 4 bases, there was a span of 18 bases. This CDR3 has 15 residues. CDR3 nucleotides: TGTGCCAGTAGCAACCGTGGGGATCTGAGCACTGAAGCTTTCTTT. This sequence encodes CASSNRGDLSTEAFF.

This clone was counted once. The chain links TRBV28 to TRBJ1-1; D call uncertain. In germline, CDR1 is MDHEN, CDR2 SYDVKM. V lost 4 bases to trimming and J lost 11 bases, with 17 bases between them. The length of the CDR3 is 13 residues. The chain's CDR3 is CASSSNPGFGAFF. The CDR3 DNA is TGTGCCAGCAGTTCGAATCCGGGGTTCGGGGCTTTCTTT.

The table lists this clone with a count of one. The rearrangement joins TRBV28 to TRBJ2-7; 10 nucleotides match TRBD1. The CDR3 runs to 15 residues. J lost 0 bases, V lost 5 bases, and 4 bases had no gene match. The V gene's germline CDR1 is MDHEN and CDR2 SYDVKM. The CDR3 loop reads CASSAGTGDSYEQYF. The CDR3 bases are TGTGCCAGCAGTGCCGGGACAGGGGACTCCTACGAGCAGTACTTC.

The gene calls are TRBV2 and TRBJ2-1; D possibly corresponds to TRBD2 (5 bases). V dropped 4 bases and J dropped 15 bases, with 28 bases sitting between them. The CDR3 length is 16 residues. Germline assignment: CDR1 SNHLY and CDR2 FYNNEI. The CDR3: CASSACLIRTLVYPFF. As DNA, the CDR3 is TGTGCCAGCAGTGCCTGTCTAATAAGGACTCTAGTCTATCCGTTCTTC.

This clone was seen more than once but under ten times. The CDR3 DNA is TGTGCCAGCAGTCAGACGGGGACTGAAGCTTTCTTT. Amino acids: CASSQTGTEAFF. This chain uses TRBV6-6 with TRBJ1-1; D ambiguous. The CDR3 has 12 residues. Per germline, CDR1 MNHNY and CDR2 SVGAGI (reference sequence). The V end lost 5 bases, the J end lost 5 bases, and 9 bases lay between the germline ends.

The V gene is TRBV7-9, the J gene TRBJ2-1; no firm D call. The CDR3 spans 13 residues. Trimming took 5 bases from V and 8 from J, leaving 13 bases between them. Germline-derived CDR1 and CDR2 are SEHNR and FQNEAQ (reference sequence). The CDR3 loop is CASSPVAQYEQFF. The DNA of the CDR3 is TGTGCCAGCAGCCCCGTCGCCCAGTATGAGCAGTTCTTC.

The chain uses TRBV10-3 and TRBJ2-1, with a possible D match to TRBD2 (6 bases). The CDR3 totals 14 residues. Trimming left V 6 bases short and J 2 bases short, with 11 bases between. Germline V gene sequence: CDR1 ENHRY, CDR2 SYGVKD. The CDR3 nucleotides read TGTGCCATCAGCCCCCTAGCGACCTACAATGAGCAGTTCTTC. Its protein is CAISPLATYNEQFF.

The chain is built from TRBV7-2 and TRBJ2-3; TRBD2 agrees at 8 bases. The V segment lost 5 bases and the J segment 5 bases; nucleotides outside the gene matches: 15. This CDR3 has 17 residues. The germline V gene has CDR1 SGHTA and CDR2 FQGNSA. CDR3 in amino acids: CASSPFTTAGVRDTQYF. CDR3 coding DNA: TGTGCCAGCAGCCCCTTTACGACAGCGGGAGTCAGAGATACGCAGTATTTT.

This chain connects TRBV7-2 to TRBJ1-2, with 9 nucleotides matching TRBD1. Germline CDR1 and CDR2: SGHTA and FQGNSA. The CDR3 covers 15 residues. J lost 8 bases, V lost 3 bases, and 10 bases had no gene match. The DNA of the CDR3 is TGTGCCAGCAGCTTGTCCGGGACAGGGTTTAGCGGCTACACCTTC. Translation: CASSLSGTGFSGYTF. Full variable domain (missing parts from reference TRBV7-2 and TRBJ1-2): GAGVSQSPSNKVTEKGKDVELRCDPISGHTALYWYRQSLGQGLEFLIYFQGNSAPDKSGLPSDRFSAERTGGSVSTLTIQRTQQEDSAVYLCASSLSGTGFSGYTFGSGTRLTVV.

CDR3 bases: TGTGCCAGCAAATGGGAACGGAATTCACCCCTCCACTTT. It translates to CASKWERNSPLHF. The rearrangement links TRBV2 to TRBJ1-6; no reliable D call. V lost 7 bases and J lost 7, with 11 bases in between. The germline CDR1 and CDR2 sequences are SNHLY and FYNNEI. The CDR3 totals 13 residues.

This chain links TRBV4-1 with TRBJ2-5, with 10 positions matching TRBD2. Germline CDR1 is MGHRA and CDR2 is YSYEKL. The CDR3 runs to 15 residues. The V gene end was trimmed by 1 base and the J gene end by 4 bases; junction bases not matched to a gene: 3. The CDR3 sequence is CASSQGLAGGETQYF. The CDR3 nucleotides read TGCGCCAGCAGCCAAGGACTAGCGGGTGGAGAGACCCAGTACTTC.

A single count supports this clone. This chain links TRBV19 with TRBJ1-5, with a tentative D call TRBD1 (6 bases). With 3 bases removed from V and 5 bases from J, the gap between germline ends came to 14 bases. Germline V gives CDR1 LNHDA, CDR2 SQIVND (reference sequence). This CDR3 has 15 amino acids. The CDR3 region is CASSIGWGRDQPQHF. The DNA for the CDR3 is TGTGCCAGTAGTATCGGGTGGGGGCGCGATCAGCCCCAGCATTTT. The full variable domain, its missing parts supplied by reference TRBV19 and TRBJ1-5, is DGGITQSPKYLFRKEGQNVTLSCEQNLNHDAMYWYRQDPGQGLRLIYYSQIVNDFQKGDIAEGYSVSREKKESFPLTVTSAQKNPTAFYLCASSIGWGRDQPQHFGDGTRLSIL.

The rearrangement uses TRBV7-9 and TRBJ1-1; D is undetermined. The CDR3 spans 15 residues. Trimming left V 3 bases short and J 1 base short, with 12 bases between. Germline values: CDR1 SEHNR, CDR2 FQNEAQ (reference sequence). The DNA for the CDR3 is TGTGCCAGCAGCTTCCTTGAGGTGGGGAACACTGAAGCTTTCTTT. Translated: CASSFLEVGNTEAFF. The full variable domain, completed using reference TRBV7-9 and TRBJ1-1, is DTGVSQNPRHKITKRGQNVTFRCDPISEHNRLYWYRQTLGQGPEFLTYFQNEAQLEKSRLLSDRFSAERPKGSFSTLEIQRTEQGDSAMYLCASSFLEVGNTEAFFGQGTRLTVV.

This clone was detected once. The rearrangement joins TRBV6-1 to TRBJ1-2, with 7 bases that match TRBD1. Germline V gene data show CDR1 as MNHNS and CDR2 as SASEGT. The CDR3 totals 13 residues. Trimming at V came to 6 bases and at J to 4 bases, leaving 5 bases not matched to a gene. CDR3 in amino acids: CASSTTGPYGYTF. The CDR3 DNA is TGTGCCAGCAGCACGACAGGGCCCTATGGCTACACCTTC.

This sequence joins TRBV5-1 and TRBJ1-1; 8 nucleotides match TRBD1. Germline lookup yields CDR1 SGHRS and CDR2 YFSETQ. The CDR3 runs to 14 residues. Unmatched junction bases numbered 7, after V lost 4 bases and J lost 5 bases. In nucleotides, the CDR3 is TGCGCCAGCAGCCCTACAGGGGGAGGGACTGAAGCTTTCTTT. Protein sequence: CASSPTGGGTEAFF.

The chain is built from TRBV11-2 and TRBJ2-5; D could derive from TRBD1 or TRBD2 (5 bases each). Trimming removed 3 bases from V and 3 bases from J, with 14 bases in between. The CDR3 length is 15 residues. Germline-derived CDR1 and CDR2 are SGHAT and FQNNGV. The CDR3 coding sequence is TGTGCCAGCAGCTTCGGGACGGTGATCGAAGAGACCCAGTACTTC. Its translation is CASSFGTVIEETQYF. Variable domain in full (rest from reference TRBV11-2 and TRBJ2-5): EAGVAQSPRYKIIEKRQSVAFWCNPISGHATLYWYQQILGQGPKLLIQFQNNGVVDDSQLPKDRFSAERLKGVDSTLKIQPAKLEDSAVYLCASSFGTVIEETQYFGPGTRLLVL.

The chain carries TRBV19 and TRBJ1-5; D gene ambiguous. The V gene lost 3 bases and the J gene lost 1 base, with 4 bases spanning the gap. Germline V gene data show CDR1 as LNHDA and CDR2 as SQIVND (reference sequence). The CDR3 has 13 residues. CDR3 sequence: CASSMGSNQPQHF. CDR3 DNA: TGTGCCAGTAGTATGGGCAGCAATCAGCCCCAGCATTTT. The entire variable domain, with the rest obtained from reference TRBV19 and TRBJ1-5, is as follows: DGGITQSPKYLFRKEGQNVTLSCEQNLNHDAMYWYRQDPGQGLRLIYYSQIVNDFQKGDIAEGYSVSREKKESFPLTVTSAQKNPTAFYLCASSMGSNQPQHFGDGTRLSIL.

The chain carries TRBV28 and TRBJ2-7; D is uncertain. V dropped 4 bases and J dropped 1 base, with 8 bases sitting between them. This CDR3 is built from 13 residues. Germline V gene lookup returns CDR1 MDHEN and CDR2 SYDVKM. CDR3 residues: CASSSSRSYEQYF. The CDR3 nucleotides are TGTGCCAGCAGTTCATCCAGATCCTACGAGCAGTACTTC.

This chain uses TRBV5-1 with TRBJ2-7, with D possibly TRBD2 on 5 matching bases. Trimming cost V 0 bases and J 6 bases, with 10 bases left between them. Germline V gene sequence: CDR1 SGHRS, CDR2 YFSETQ. CDR3 length equals 13 residues. This CDR3 is CASSLGGPGEQYF. In DNA, the CDR3 is TGCGCCAGCAGCTTGGGAGGGCCGGGCGAGCAGTACTTC.

This sequence joins TRBV19 and TRBJ1-5; D gene unclear. The germline V gene has CDR1 LNHDA and CDR2 SQIVND (reference sequence). V was clipped by 3 bases and J by 0 bases, with 9 bases between them. The length of the CDR3 is 15 residues. CDR3 protein: CASSIGGDSNQPQHF. The CDR3 coding sequence is TGTGCCAGTAGTATTGGAGGAGATAGCAATCAGCCCCAGCATTTT.

The chain carries TRBV27 and TRBJ1-2; 7 nucleotides align to TRBD1. The J segment lost 3 bases and the V segment lost 8 bases, leaving 3 bases of the junction unmatched. Germline V gives CDR1 MNHEY, CDR2 SMNVEV (reference sequence). The CDR3 loop spans 12 amino acids. The CDR3 DNA reads TGTGCCAGCTCCGGGACAGACTATGGCTACACCTTC. As protein: CASSGTDYGYTF.

This clone has just one count. The chain couples TRBV4-1 to TRBJ1-3; D might be TRBD1 (5 bases). There are 16 residues in the CDR3. The V gene lost 3 bases and the J gene lost 0 bases, with 12 bases spanning the gap. Germline-derived CDR1 and CDR2 are MGHRA and YSYEKL. The CDR3, as DNA: TGCGCCAGCAGCCAGTCCCGGGGGTACTCTGGAAACACCATATATTTT. It translates to CASSQSRGYSGNTIYF.

V and J are TRBV14 and TRBJ2-1; 8 bases are shared with TRBD2. Germline CDR1 reads SGHDN; CDR2 reads FVKESK. V shed 4 bases and J 8 bases; nucleotides not matched to a gene: 19. The CDR3 runs to 18 residues. CDR3 nucleotides: TGTGCCAGCAGCCCCCGTTTGGGTAGCGGGAAGGTTGTCCATGAGCAGTTCTTC. Translated, it gives CASSPRLGSGKVVHEQFF.

The V and J genes are TRBV5-1 and TRBJ1-5; D is unresolved. CDR1 SGHRS and CDR2 YFSETQ come from the germline V gene. This CDR3 is 15 amino acids long. V gave up 1 base and J gave up 3 bases, with 11 bases separating them. The CDR3 DNA sequence: TGCGCCAGCAGCTTGATAACCAGCCTCAATCAGCCCCAGCATTTT. Translated, it gives CASSLITSLNQPQHF.

CDR3 amino acids: CASSPRQGADTEAFF. The DNA for the CDR3 is TGCGCCAGCAGCCCACGGCAGGGGGCGGACACTGAAGCTTTCTTT. This chain connects TRBV4-3 to TRBJ1-1; 8 bases are shared with TRBD1. Trimming cost V 4 bases and J 3 bases; bases outside gene matches: 7. Germline V gene lookup returns CDR1 LGHNA and CDR2 YSLEER. This CDR3 comprises 15 residues.

This clone was recorded once. The chain is built from TRBV6-7 and TRBJ2-7; D gene uncertain. TRBV6-7 is noted as an ORF with a role that remains uncertain. The V end lost 5 bases, the J end lost 6 bases, and 14 bases lay between the germline ends. This CDR3 contains 13 residues. CDR3 nucleotide sequence: TGTGCCAGCAGTCATAAACTCGGCTCCGAGCAGTACTTC. Its translation: CASSHKLGSEQYF.